This is a list of T cell receptor beta chains from one sample in a study of cytomegalovirus exposure and HLA in healthy donors. The repertoire was sequenced with immunoSEQ multiplex PCR; TCRdb's copy has only in-frame clones and lacks some. This specimen shows around 200,000 clones; the ten leading clones hold approximately 0.98%. Material for sequencing was PBMCs. All receptors come from a woman aged 25 to 45 in good health and CMV-seropositive. The CDR3 runs from the conserved cysteine through the conserved F or W. The order of the fields is V gene, CDR3 protein.

TRBV25-1	CASRDRVYGYTF
TRBV5-1	CASSLDGSSYNEQFF
TRBV14	CASSQSPYGYTF
TRBV19	CASSTQGAPSYEQYF
TRBV19	CASSPWTGNQPQHF
TRBV5-6	CASSHISQGAGSYGYTF
TRBV28	CASSSGTGGGWGELFF
TRBV5-5	CASSYDMGRTEAFF
TRBV7-2	CASSPYLGEQFF
TRBV29-1	CSVGQGAGYGYTF